This TCR beta chain was sequenced for a study of Ad26.COV2.S vaccination and SARS-CoV-2 variants. This CDR3 has 13 amino acids. V was cut by 3 bases and J by 1 base, with 7 bases left in between. The germline V gene has CDR1 GTSNPN and CDR2 SVGIG (reference sequence). TCRdb keeps only in-frame clones here, not all; method: immunoSEQ multiplex PCR. The sample carries about 350,000 clones, about 89% recorded once. About this clone itself: The same CDR3 is also encoded by other DNA sequences in this sample.

The treatment here: some 19 received Ad26.COV2.S at low or high dose, single or two shots; about 5 received placebo; per-sample allocation not given. Sampling took place 63 days after the first vaccine or placebo injection. The gene calls are TRBV30 and TRBJ1-5, with D possibly matching TRBD1 (5 bases). The origin of this receptor is a person between 18 and 65 years old who received the Ad26.COV2.S COVID-19 vaccine or a placebo. The sample in question was peripheral blood, obtained in a trial of Ad26.COV2.S vaccine versus placebo. The CDR3 region has the DNA TGTGCCTGGAGCCGGGACAGCAATCAGCCCCAGCATTTT. It specifies CAWSRDSNQPQHF.